The T cell receptor beta chain under discussion was sequenced for a study of blood T cell repertoires in COVID-19. Whole-study context: PBMCs, B-cell-depleted T cells, or T cells were the source of the cDNA or gDNA that made up the material.

Trimming cost V 4 bases and J 4 bases; bases outside gene matches: 8. This CDR3 comprises 15 residues. From germline, CDR1 is MRHNA and CDR2 SNTAGT. Study processing details: Estimation of nucleated cell counts was performed using reference gene primer amplification. Here immunoSEQ multiplex PCR was the method, and the copy in TCRdb shows in-frame clones only, minus some. V and J calls and clone size come straight from that table; D and trimming were deduced from the DNA. The sample carries about 230,000 clones, around 88% recorded once. What was sequenced was PBMCs or T cells enriched from blood (not recorded which). The chain is built from TRBV6-4 and TRBJ2-3; the match to TRBD2 covers 7 bases. The sequence was obtained from a woman between 40 and 55 years old with acute COVID-19. The CDR3 loop reads CASSVRGEGPDTQYF. The CDR3 DNA follows: TGTGCCAGCAGTGTCCGAGGGGAGGGCCCAGATACGCAGTATTTT.